These 31 T cell receptor beta chains were all obtained from the same sample, sequenced in a study of T cell responses to AZD1222 COVID-19 vaccine. Sequencing used immunoSEQ multiplex PCR; TCRdb keeps in-frame clones, though not all of them. The table records roughly 150,000 clones, around 93% of them present only once. Sequenced material: peripheral blood, taken on day 0 of AZD1222 vaccination. These receptors all stem from an adult in good health.

The chain links TRBV3-1 (or the pseudogene TRBV3-2) to TRBJ2-1; D is unclear. CDR3 length equals 14 residues. The germline V and J ends were trimmed by 0 bases and 6 bases, with 9 bases remaining between them. The germline CDR1 and CDR2 sequences are LGHDT and YNNKEL (reference sequence). The CDR3 DNA reads as TGTGCCAGCAGCCAAGACCCGAGAAGCAATGAGCAGTTCTTC. Its protein is CASSQDPRSNEQFF.

The chain uses TRBV7-9 and TRBJ2-4; possibly TRBD1 for D (6 bases). The CDR3 is made up of 16 amino acids. The V end lost 3 bases, the J end lost 2 bases, and 14 bases lay between the germline ends. Germline CDR1 SEHNR, CDR2 FQNEAQ (reference sequence). CDR3 loop: CASSFAEQGPKNIQYF. The CDR3 DNA sequence: TGTGCCAGCAGCTTCGCAGAACAGGGACCCAAAAACATTCAGTACTTC.

The J gene is TRBJ1-3, the V gene TRBV18, with D possibly being TRBD1 (6 bases). The V gene lost 6 bases and the J gene lost 5 bases, with 8 bases spanning the gap. The CDR3 length is 12 residues. Germline values: CDR1 KGHSH, CDR2 LQKENI. CDR3 DNA sequence: TGTGCCAGCTCTGGGGACAGAAACACCATATATTTT. Its protein is CASSGDRNTIYF.

This chain connects TRBV6-5 to TRBJ2-7; 12 bases are a match to TRBD1. J gave up 1 base and V 5 bases, and 3 bases lay outside the gene matches. The CDR3 runs to 15 residues. The germline V gene has CDR1 MNHEY and CDR2 SVGAGI. In DNA, the CDR3 is TGTGCCAGCAGTCGGGGACAGGGGGCTTCCTACGAGCAGTACTTC. Protein product: CASSRGQGASYEQYF.

The rearrangement joins TRBV18 to TRBJ1-2; 9 nucleotides align to TRBD1. Germline V lookup: CDR1 KGHSH, CDR2 LQKENI. This CDR3 has 16 amino acids. The V gene end was trimmed by 3 bases and the J gene end by 2 bases; junction bases not matched to a gene: 7. The CDR3 DNA sequence: TGTGCCAGCTCACCCGTCGGACAGGGGCAAAACTATGGCTACACCTTC. This encodes CASSPVGQGQNYGYTF.

The chain carries TRBV7-8 and TRBJ2-3; 7 bases are a match to TRBD1. Trimming took 4 bases from V and 2 from J; bases not matched to a gene: 12. This CDR3 comprises 17 residues. Germline CDR1 and CDR2: SGHVS and FQNEAQ. CDR3 protein: CASSSRAIGQDTDTQYF. The CDR3 nucleotides read TGTGCCAGCAGCTCTAGGGCGATTGGACAGGACACAGATACGCAGTATTTT. Supplemented by reference TRBV7-8 and TRBJ2-3, the full variable domain reads GAGVSQSPRYKVAKRGQDVALRCDPISGHVSLFWYQQALGQGPEFLTYFQNEAQLDKSGLPSDRFFAERPEGSVSTLKIQRTQQEDSAVYLCASSSRAIGQDTDTQYFGPGTRLTVL.

This CDR3 is CASSSGLAAGLGNTGELFF. CDR3 in DNA: TGTGCCAGCAGTTCAGGACTAGCGGCCGGGCTTGGGAACACCGGGGAGCTGTTTTTT. This chain uses TRBV27 with TRBJ2-2, with 10 bases aligning to TRBD2. With 4 bases clipped from V and 1 base from J, the junction kept 12 bases outside the gene matches. This CDR3 is built from 19 residues. The germline V gene has CDR1 MNHEY and CDR2 SMNVEV (reference sequence).

The chain is built from TRBV7-2 and TRBJ2-1, with TRBD1 matching over 12 bases. The V and J ends lost 5 bases and 3 bases, in that order; junction bases with no gene match: 8. Germline CDR1 SGHTA, CDR2 FQGNSA. CDR3 length: 17 residues. CDR3 nucleotides: TGTGCCAGCAGCGTAGGGGACAGGGGGCGGTACTACAATGAGCAGTTCTTC. This encodes CASSVGDRGRYYNEQFF.

This rearrangement joins TRBV10-3 to TRBJ2-7; D is possibly TRBD1 or TRBD2 (5 bases each). Germline values: CDR1 ENHRY, CDR2 SYGVKD. V was pared by 4 bases and J by 0 bases, with 13 bases between. This CDR3 is 15 amino acids long. The CDR3 is CAISVRDVGSYEQYF. CDR3 coding DNA: TGTGCCATCAGTGTCCGGGACGTTGGCTCCTACGAGCAGTACTTC.

The chain recombines TRBV10-3 with TRBJ1-6; TRBD1 agrees at 9 bases. Germline V gives CDR1 ENHRY, CDR2 SYGVKD. The V and J ends lost 5 bases and 10 bases, in that order; junction bases with no gene match: 6. The CDR3 is 14 amino acids. CDR3 residues: CAISSGTGPSPLHF. DNA of the CDR3: TGTGCCATCAGTTCCGGGACAGGGCCCTCACCCCTCCACTTT.

V is TRBV20-1 and J is TRBJ1-2; D remains unclear. Germline V gene data show CDR1 as DFQATT and CDR2 as SNEGSKA (reference sequence). This CDR3 is built from 10 residues. Trimming removed 5 bases from V and 0 bases from J, with 1 base in between. The CDR3 DNA follows: TGCAGTGCTGCTAACTATGGCTACACCTTC. Translated: CSAANYGYTF.

V and J are TRBV6-4 and TRBJ1-5; the D gene is possibly TRBD1 (6 bases). The CDR3 has 15 amino acids. Trimming took 6 bases from V and 0 from J, leaving 12 bases between them. Germline V gives CDR1 MRHNA, CDR2 SNTAGT. CDR3 region: CASREDRYSNQPQHF. The CDR3 DNA is TGTGCCAGCAGAGAGGACAGATATAGCAATCAGCCCCAGCATTTT.

This clone was recorded once. This rearrangement joins TRBV7-2 to TRBJ2-1; 12 bases line up with TRBD2. The CDR3 consists of 16 residues. V dropped 7 bases and J dropped 7; count of bases not matched to a gene: 11. The germline CDR1 and CDR2 sequences are SGHTA and FQGNSA. In nucleotides, the CDR3 is TGTGCCAGCACCGGTCTAGCGGGGGGGCCCAATAATGAGCAGTTCTTC. This translates into CASTGLAGGPNNEQFF.

This chain uses TRBV18 with TRBJ2-5; D unresolved. The germline gives CDR1 KGHSH, CDR2 LQKENI. With 5 bases removed from V and 0 bases from J, the gap between germline ends came to 10 bases. This CDR3 region has 14 residues. Written as DNA, the CDR3 is TGTGCCAGCTCAAATTCTTGGTACCAAGAGACCCAGTACTTC. It translates to CASSNSWYQETQYF.

The genes are TRBV4-2 and TRBJ2-1, with 10 bases fitting TRBD1. With 2 bases clipped from V and 5 bases from J, the junction kept 9 bases outside the gene matches. Germline V gene data show CDR1 as LGHNA and CDR2 as YNFKEQ. CDR3 length: 17 residues. The CDR3 loop is CASSQHRQGAQDNEQFF. CDR3 nucleotide sequence: TGTGCCAGCAGCCAACACAGACAGGGGGCGCAGGACAATGAGCAGTTCTTC.

The chain employs TRBV4-1 and TRBJ1-5; tentative D call: TRBD1 (6 bases). This CDR3 region has 15 residues. Trimming shortened V by 0 bases and J by 10 bases, and 16 bases separated the two germline ends. The V gene's germline CDR1 is MGHRA and CDR2 YSYEKL. The chain's CDR3 is CASSQEGGGRGPQHF. DNA for the CDR3: TGCGCCAGCAGCCAAGAGGGGGGCGGACGGGGCCCCCAGCATTTT.

This chain connects TRBV2 to TRBJ2-7; the D is unclear. In germline, CDR1 is SNHLY, CDR2 FYNNEI. This CDR3 has 14 residues. V was shortened by 5 bases and J by 4 bases, with 15 bases between the two germline ends. The CDR3 protein is CASSPRLKAYEQYF. In DNA form, the CDR3 reads TGTGCCAGCAGTCCTCGCCTCAAGGCTTACGAGCAGTACTTC. The full variable domain, rest sourced from reference TRBV2 and TRBJ2-7, is EPEVTQTPSHQVTQMGQEVILRCVPISNHLYFYWYRQILGQKVEFLVSFYNNEISEKSEIFDDQFSVERPDGSNFTLKIRSTKLEDSAMYFCASSPRLKAYEQYFGPGTRLTVT.

This CDR3 is CASDTSGGRGEQFF. CDR3 in DNA: TGTGCCAGCGATACTAGCGGGGGGCGGGGTGAGCAGTTCTTC. The chain uses TRBV6-6 and TRBJ2-1; TRBD2 aligns across 12 bases. CDR1 MNHNY and CDR2 SVGAGI come from the germline V gene (reference sequence). There are 14 residues in the CDR3. J gave up 9 bases and V 8 bases, and 8 bases lay outside the gene matches.

This chain uses TRBV3-1 (or the pseudogene TRBV3-2) with TRBJ1-4; D not certain. V was clipped by 1 base and J by 0 bases, with 9 bases between them. The germline V gene encodes CDR1 LGHDT and CDR2 YNNKEL (reference sequence). The CDR3 covers 16 residues. This CDR3 is CASSQGKLATNEKLFF. In DNA, the CDR3 is TGTGCCAGCAGCCAAGGGAAGCTAGCAACTAATGAAAAACTGTTTTTT.

The genes are TRBV6-6 and TRBJ1-1; 11 bases line up with TRBD1. V trimming: 4 bases; J trimming: 2 bases; junction bases outside the gene matches: 6. The germline V gene has CDR1 MNHNY and CDR2 SVGAGI (reference sequence). This CDR3 has 16 residues. In DNA form, the CDR3 reads TGTGCCAGCAGTTTAGGACAGGGGGCCCTAAACACTGAAGCTTTCTTT. It is translated as CASSLGQGALNTEAFF.

This clone was found once. The chain carries TRBV7-2 and TRBJ2-3; no firm D call. Germline loops: CDR1 SGHTA, CDR2 FQGNSA. The length of the CDR3 is 16 residues. V dropped 1 base and J dropped 3 bases, with 14 bases sitting between them. In DNA form, the CDR3 reads TGTGCCAGCAGCTTAGTTAGCCCCACCTTGACAGATACGCAGTATTTT. It specifies CASSLVSPTLTDTQYF.

The V and J genes are TRBV5-4 and TRBJ2-3; D might be TRBD1 or TRBD2, each matching 5 bases. This CDR3 comprises 13 residues. V was shortened by 0 bases and J by 5 bases, with 7 bases between the two germline ends. The germline V gene has CDR1 SGHNT and CDR2 YYREEE (reference sequence). Here the CDR3 reads CASSLAGRDTQYF. As DNA, the CDR3 is TGTGCCAGCAGCTTGGCGGGACGAGATACGCAGTATTTT.

Comment on this clone: This sample also contains other DNA sequences that code for the same CDR3. This chain connects TRBV5-6 to TRBJ1-3; no clear D. Trimming left V 2 bases short and J 0 bases short, with 6 bases between. The CDR3 spans 14 residues. Per the germline V gene, CDR1 is SGHDT and CDR2 is YYEEEE. The CDR3 DNA is TGTGCCAGCAGCTTCCCGGGCTCTGGAAACACCATATATTTT. Protein product: CASSFPGSGNTIYF.

The chain joins TRBV24-1 to TRBJ2-3; TRBD1 agrees at 9 bases. This CDR3 region has 16 residues. The junction had 4 bases not matched to a gene; V was cut back by 2 bases and J by 2 bases. Germline values: CDR1 KGHDR, CDR2 SFDVKD. The CDR3 spells CATSDSGTGPTDTQYF. CDR3 bases: TGTGCCACCAGTGATTCCGGGACAGGGCCCACAGATACGCAGTATTTT.

This rearrangement joins TRBV10-1 to TRBJ1-1; unclear D gene. Trimming left V 6 bases short and J 0 bases short, with 8 bases between. CDR1 WNHNN and CDR2 SYGVQD come from the germline V gene (reference sequence). The CDR3 is made up of 13 amino acids. As DNA, the CDR3 is TGCGCCAGCAGACTAAAGTTGAACACTGAAGCTTTCTTT. Its translation is CASRLKLNTEAFF.

The chain combines TRBV7-2 with TRBJ2-1, with TRBD1 identical over 9 bases. Germline loops: CDR1 SGHTA, CDR2 FQGNSA. V trimming: 4 bases; J trimming: 5 bases; junction bases outside the gene matches: 9. CDR3 length: 16 residues. CDR3 protein: CASSSRQGGFNNEQFF. CDR3 bases: TGTGCCAGCAGCTCCAGACAGGGGGGGTTTAACAATGAGCAGTTCTTC.

V usage is TRBV27 and J usage is TRBJ1-6, with a possible D match to TRBD1 (5 bases). This CDR3 has 13 residues. Looked up from germline, CDR1 is MNHEY and CDR2 is SMNVEV (reference sequence). V dropped 6 bases and J dropped 9 bases, with 12 bases sitting between them. Here the CDR3 DNA reads TGTGCCAGCAGCCCCAGGGTCCCTTCACCCCTCCACTTT. Translation: CASSPRVPSPLHF.

This clone was detected a few times. This rearrangement joins TRBV6-5 to TRBJ1-4; D not certain. CDR1 and CDR2 (germline): MNHEY, SVGAGI. V was shortened by 10 bases and J by 8 bases, with 11 bases between the two germline ends. The CDR3 runs to 11 residues. CDR3: CATGLDEKLFF. The CDR3 region has the DNA TGTGCCACCGGGCTCGACGAAAAACTGTTTTTT.

The chain is built from TRBV5-1 and TRBJ2-5; 10 nucleotides match TRBD1. J was trimmed by 7 bases and V by 4 bases; bases with no gene match: 10. Germline V gene lookup returns CDR1 SGHRS and CDR2 YFSETQ. The CDR3 has 15 amino acids. Here the CDR3 DNA reads TGCGCCAGCAGCGCATCCGGGACAGGGGAGGGGACCCAGTACTTC. Protein product: CASSASGTGEGTQYF.

V and J are TRBV12-2 and TRBJ2-7. TRBV12-2 is an annotated pseudogene. The CDR3 spans 13 residues. DNA for the CDR3: TGTGCAAGTCGCTTGGGACCTCCTTACGAGCAGTACTTC. This encodes CASRLGPPYEQYF.

V is TRBV5-8 and J is TRBJ1-2, with a weak D call TRBD1 (6 bases). Germline V gene sequence: CDR1 SGHTS, CDR2 YDEGEE. The CDR3 has 14 residues. V was shortened by 1 base and J by 2 bases, with 9 bases between the two germline ends. CDR3 in amino acids: CASSLWGANYGYTF. Here the CDR3 DNA reads TGTGCCAGCAGCTTGTGGGGGGCGAACTATGGCTACACCTTC.